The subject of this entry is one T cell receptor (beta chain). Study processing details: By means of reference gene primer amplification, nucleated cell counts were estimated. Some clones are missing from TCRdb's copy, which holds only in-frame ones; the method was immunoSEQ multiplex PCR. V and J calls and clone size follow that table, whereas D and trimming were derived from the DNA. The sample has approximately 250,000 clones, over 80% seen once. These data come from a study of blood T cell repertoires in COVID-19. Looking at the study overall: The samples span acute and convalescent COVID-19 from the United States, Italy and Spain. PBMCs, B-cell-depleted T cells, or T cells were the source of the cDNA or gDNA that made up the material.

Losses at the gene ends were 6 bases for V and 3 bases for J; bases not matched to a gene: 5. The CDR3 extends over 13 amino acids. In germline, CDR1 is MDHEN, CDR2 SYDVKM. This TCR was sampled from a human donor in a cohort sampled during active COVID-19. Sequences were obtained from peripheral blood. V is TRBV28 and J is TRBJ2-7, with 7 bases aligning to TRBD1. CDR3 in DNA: TGTGCCAGCAGCATTGGGACAGTCTACGAGCAGTACTTC. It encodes CASSIGTVYEQYF. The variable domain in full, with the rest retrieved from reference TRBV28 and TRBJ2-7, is DVKVTQSSRYLVKRTGEKVFLECVQDMDHENMFWYRQDPGLGLRLIYFSYDVKMKEKGDIPEGYSVSREKKERFSLILESASTNQTSMYLCASSIGTVYEQYFGPGTRLTVT.